Each of the 27 T cell receptor beta chains below was sequenced from the same sample in a study of cytomegalovirus exposure and HLA in healthy donors (dated by TCRdb to between 2016 and 2019). Preparation of the library involved the immunoSEQ multiplex PCR assay. For the multiplex PCR, a mixture combining 60 forward primers for TCR Vbeta segments and 13 reverse primers for TCR Jbeta segments was used. TCRdb provides this immuneACCESS table in a form limited to in-frame rearrangements. Some clones are lacking; in checked studies, under half of them reflect an unresolved V gene, and why the rest are absent is not known. This sample lists approximately 130,000 clones; 80% to 85% were detected once. In total, the top ten clones hold roughly 7.8% of the sample. Sequencing input: PBMCs. These receptors all come from a woman between 45 and 60 years old in good health and CMV-seropositive.

V is TRBV6-1 and J is TRBJ2-5, with D tentatively TRBD2 (6 bases). CDR1 MNHNS and CDR2 SASEGT come from the germline V gene. The CDR3 is made up of 15 amino acids. V was cut by 8 bases and J by 3 bases, with 19 bases left in between. The CDR3 spells CASGKRATLEETQYF. As DNA, the CDR3 is TGTGCCAGCGGGAAGCGGGCCACCTTAGAAGAGACCCAGTACTTC.

J is TRBJ1-4 and V is TRBV27; D is unclear. V gave up 4 bases and J gave up 0 bases, with 6 bases separating them. This CDR3 is built from 14 residues. Per the germline V gene, CDR1 is MNHEY and CDR2 is SMNVEV (reference sequence). The CDR3 here is CASSSVATNEKLFF. The CDR3 DNA is TGTGCCAGCAGTTCTGTTGCAACTAATGAAAAACTGTTTTTT.

This rearrangement joins TRBV5-4 to TRBJ2-1; 7 bases are a match to TRBD2. Trimming cost V 6 bases and J 1 base; bases outside gene matches: 22. The germline CDR1 and CDR2 sequences are SGHNT and YYREEE (reference sequence). The CDR3 contains 20 residues. CDR3 region: CASTSIPGLRGAKSYNEQFF. CDR3 nucleotide sequence: TGTGCCAGCACCTCTATCCCGGGACTACGAGGGGCTAAGTCCTACAATGAGCAGTTCTTC. Together with reference TRBV5-4 and TRBJ2-1, the CDR3 gives the full variable domain: ETGVTQSPTHLIKTRGQQVTLRCSSQSGHNTVSWYQQALGQGPQFIFQYYREEENGRGNFPPRFSGLQFPNYSSELNVNALELDDSALYLCASTSIPGLRGAKSYNEQFFGPGTRLTVL.

V gene TRBV30 combines with J gene TRBJ2-1; 7 bases are shared with TRBD1. The CDR3 consists of 15 residues. Germline V gives CDR1 GTSNPN, CDR2 SVGIG (reference sequence). After removal of 3 bases from V and 0 bases from J, the junction contained 5 bases not matched to a gene. CDR3: CAWRGQFGSYNEQFF. In nucleotides, the CDR3 is TGTGCCTGGAGGGGACAGTTCGGCTCCTACAATGAGCAGTTCTTC. Supplemented by reference TRBV30 and TRBJ2-1, the full variable domain reads SQTIHQWPATLVQPVGSPLSLECTVEGTSNPNLYWYRQAAGRGLQLLFYSVGIGQISSEVPQNLSASRPQDRQFILSSKKLLLSDSGFYLCAWRGQFGSYNEQFFGPGTRLTVL.

The rearrangement joins TRBV19 to TRBJ2-3; 8 nucleotides align to TRBD1. Germline V CDR1 and CDR2: LNHDA, SQIVND (reference sequence). This CDR3 spans 15 amino acids. V lost 4 bases to trimming and J lost 2 bases; unmatched junction nucleotides: 5. The CDR3 DNA follows: TGTGCCAGTAGTAACAGACAGGGGCTCACAGATACGCAGTATTTT. It is translated as CASSNRQGLTDTQYF.

This clone appeared a few times. The chain uses TRBV5-1 and TRBJ1-1; D unresolved. Germline values: CDR1 SGHRS, CDR2 YFSETQ. V was trimmed by 0 bases and J by 2 bases, leaving 8 bases between them. CDR3 length: 14 amino acids. The CDR3 loop is CASSLESSNTEAFF. For the CDR3, the DNA is TGCGCCAGCAGCTTGGAGAGCTCTAACACTGAAGCTTTCTTT.

CDR3 residues: CASSSTSLKGAGTEAFF. The CDR3 region has the DNA TGTGCCAGCAGCTCCACATCTCTGAAGGGAGCTGGCACTGAAGCTTTCTTT. The V call is TRBV11-2, the J call TRBJ1-1; D call uncertain. Between the trimmed V and J ends, which lost 4 bases and 4 bases, there was a span of 22 bases. Per the germline V gene, CDR1 is SGHAT and CDR2 is FQNNGV. The CDR3 has 17 amino acids.

The chain is built from TRBV5-1 and TRBJ2-2, with 11 bases aligning to TRBD2. The CDR3 sequence is 16 residues long. CDR1 is SGHRS and CDR2 is YFSETQ in the germline V gene. V lost 1 base and J lost 4; bases outside the gene matches: 3. CDR3 sequence (DNA): TGCGCCAGCAGCTTGCTAGCGGGAGGAGTCACCGGGGAGCTGTTTTTT. Translated: CASSLLAGGVTGELFF. Looking up the rest from reference TRBV5-1 and TRBJ2-2 gives the full variable domain: KAGVTQTPRYLIKTRGQQVTLSCSPISGHRSVSWYQQTPGQGLQFLFEYFSETQRNKGNFPGRFSGRQFSNSRSEMNVSTLELGDSALYLCASSLLAGGVTGELFFGEGSRLTVL.

The CDR3 sequence: CASSKLAGPPRYEQYF. Here the CDR3 DNA reads TGTGCCAGTAGTAAGTTGGCGGGACCGCCAAGGTACGAGCAGTACTTC. The chain joins TRBV19 to TRBJ2-5; D may be TRBD2 (6 bases). The assigned J gene may be wrong: the sequence end matches TRBJ2-7 better. The germline CDR1 and CDR2 sequences are LNHDA and SQIVND (reference sequence). This CDR3 comprises 16 residues.

The J gene is TRBJ2-7, the V gene TRBV28, with 14 bases identical to TRBD2. With V trimmed by 6 bases and J by 5 bases, 6 bases remained unmatched. The V gene's germline CDR1 is MDHEN and CDR2 SYDVKM. The CDR3 is made up of 15 amino acids. The CDR3 loop is CASRGGLAGVHEQYF. The CDR3 DNA reads as TGTGCCAGCAGAGGGGGACTAGCGGGAGTCCACGAGCAGTACTTC.

The chain combines TRBV2 with TRBJ2-5, with TRBD2 as a possible D gene (5 bases). The CDR3 contains 11 residues. Germline loops: CDR1 SNHLY, CDR2 FYNNEI. The V gene lost 6 bases and the J gene lost 7 bases, with 9 bases spanning the gap. CDR3 in amino acids: CASRLEGTQYF. DNA of the CDR3: TGTGCCAGCAGGTTAGAGGGGACCCAGTACTTC.

V and J are TRBV4-3 and TRBJ2-7, with 8 bases fitting TRBD1. The CDR3 has 13 amino acids. CDR1 is LGHNA and CDR2 is YSLEER in the germline V gene. V dropped 3 bases and J dropped 3; count of bases not matched to a gene: 1. CDR3 amino acids: CASSHGQGYEQYF. The CDR3 region has the DNA TGCGCCAGCAGCCACGGACAGGGCTACGAGCAGTACTTC.

This clone was counted once. The gene calls are TRBV18 and TRBJ2-7; 7 bases map to TRBD2. Germline CDR1 KGHSH, CDR2 LQKENI. The length of the CDR3 is 14 residues. V lost 5 bases and J lost 5; bases outside the gene matches: 9. The CDR3 DNA reads as TGTGCCAGCTCAGTAGTGCGGGGAGGGAACGAGCAGTACTTC. Encoded protein: CASSVVRGGNEQYF.

The J gene is TRBJ2-3, the V gene TRBV5-1; TRBD2 agrees at 15 bases. V shed 4 bases, J shed 6 bases, and the junction held 6 bases outside the gene matches. The CDR3 runs 16 residues. Germline assignment: CDR1 SGHRS and CDR2 YFSETQ. The DNA for the CDR3 is TGCGCCAGCAGCCTAGGACTAGCGGGAGGGTTGGATACGCAGTATTTT. It codes for CASSLGLAGGLDTQYF.

The rearrangement links TRBV7-2 to TRBJ2-7, with 8 bases identical to TRBD1. There are 18 residues in the CDR3. CDR1 SGHTA and CDR2 FQGNSA come from the germline V gene. The V and J ends lost 5 bases and 0 bases, in that order; junction bases with no gene match: 15. The chain's CDR3 is CASSNIFAGGTFSYEQYF. The CDR3 DNA reads as TGTGCCAGCAGCAACATCTTCGCAGGGGGCACCTTCTCCTACGAGCAGTACTTC.

V usage is TRBV6-6 and J usage is TRBJ2-7; D might be TRBD1 (6 bases). V gave up 9 bases and J gave up 2 bases, with 17 bases separating them. This CDR3 contains 14 residues. Germline CDR1 and CDR2: MNHNY and SVGAGI (reference sequence). This chain's CDR3 is CASHREPLPYEQYF. In nucleotides, the CDR3 is TGTGCCAGTCACAGGGAACCCCTACCCTACGAGCAGTACTTC.

The V call is TRBV6-1, the J call TRBJ2-7, with D perhaps matching TRBD1 (6 bases). CDR3 length: 14 residues. CDR1 and CDR2 (germline): MNHNS, SASEGT. Trimming pared 5 bases from V and 2 bases from J, leaving 13 bases between. In DNA, the CDR3 is TGTGCCAGCAGTAAGACAGGACCACCCTACGAGCAGTACTTC. This codes for CASSKTGPPYEQYF.

In DNA form, the CDR3 reads TGTGCCAGCAGCGAAGGACAGAACTATGGCTACACCTTC. This translates into CASSEGQNYGYTF. The chain recombines TRBV9 with TRBJ1-2; tentative D call: TRBD1 (6 bases). Germline CDR1 SGDLS, CDR2 YYNGEE. The V and J ends lost 3 bases and 2 bases respectively, with 8 bases between them. CDR3 length: 13 residues.

The rearrangement uses TRBV7-9 and TRBJ2-3; the match to TRBD2 covers 7 bases. This CDR3 is 15 amino acids long. The germline CDR1 and CDR2 sequences are SEHNR and FQNEAQ (reference sequence). The V and J ends lost 2 bases and 6 bases, in that order; junction bases with no gene match: 8. CDR3 protein: CASSLRSGILDTQYF. The CDR3 DNA sequence: TGTGCCAGCAGCTTAAGAAGCGGGATCTTGGATACGCAGTATTTT.

This clone was counted once. V and J are TRBV5-1 and TRBJ2-3; 8 bases match TRBD2. The CDR3 has 15 residues. Germline V gene data show CDR1 as SGHRS and CDR2 as YFSETQ. V dropped 1 base and J dropped 2; count of bases not matched to a gene: 3. The CDR3, as DNA: TGCGCCAGCAGCTTGAGAGCGGGGGTCACAGATACGCAGTATTTT. Residues: CASSLRAGVTDTQYF.

V and J are TRBV5-1 and TRBJ2-7; 8 bases fit TRBD1. CDR1 is SGHRS, CDR2 YFSETQ, per germline. This CDR3 region has 16 residues. V shed 0 bases and J 2 bases; nucleotides not matched to a gene: 7. Written as DNA, the CDR3 is TGCGCCAGCAGCTTGGCTGGGAGACAGGGGCCCTACGAGCAGTACTTC. Protein: CASSLAGRQGPYEQYF.

The chain has TRBV5-4 and TRBJ1-3; 7 nucleotides align to TRBD1. The trim removed 3 bases at V and 0 bases at J, leaving 6 bases unmatched. The CDR3 covers 16 residues. The germline V gene encodes CDR1 SGHNT and CDR2 YYREEE (reference sequence). The CDR3: CASSSNRGSSGNTIYF. CDR3 DNA sequence: TGTGCCAGCAGCTCTAACAGGGGCAGCTCTGGAAACACCATATATTTT. Together with reference TRBV5-4 and TRBJ1-3, the CDR3 gives the full variable domain: ETGVTQSPTHLIKTRGQQVTLRCSSQSGHNTVSWYQQALGQGPQFIFQYYREEENGRGNFPPRFSGLQFPNYSSELNVNALELDDSALYLCASSSNRGSSGNTIYFGEGSWLTVV.

The rearrangement joins TRBV14 to TRBJ1-3, with TRBD1 identical over 9 bases. The length of the CDR3 is 16 residues. V lost 4 bases, J lost 1 base, and 5 bases stayed unmatched. CDR1 and CDR2 from the germline V gene are SGHDN and FVKESK. This CDR3 is CASSPNRGHSGNTIYF. The CDR3 DNA reads as TGTGCCAGCAGCCCTAACAGGGGGCATTCTGGAAACACCATATATTTT.

This clone was seen a single time. This sequence joins TRBV5-1 and TRBJ2-5, with D tentatively TRBD2 (5 bases). Trimming took off 1 base at V and 5 bases at J, with 9 bases between the two ends. Germline loops: CDR1 SGHRS, CDR2 YFSETQ. The CDR3 contains 13 residues. CDR3 coding DNA: TGCGCCAGCAGCTTGAGTTCTAGCGAGACCCAGTACTTC. Residues: CASSLSSSETQYF. The complete variable domain, with remaining parts taken from reference TRBV5-1 and TRBJ2-5, reads KAGVTQTPRYLIKTRGQQVTLSCSPISGHRSVSWYQQTPGQGLQFLFEYFSETQRNKGNFPGRFSGRQFSNSRSEMNVSTLELGDSALYLCASSLSSSETQYFGPGTRLLVL.

This sequence joins TRBV28 and TRBJ2-7; 11 positions match TRBD1. The V segment lost 6 bases and the J segment 7 bases; nucleotides outside the gene matches: 8. Germline V gene sequence: CDR1 MDHEN, CDR2 SYDVKM. This CDR3 spans 14 amino acids. The chain's CDR3 is CASSKDRGLREQYF. The CDR3 DNA sequence: TGTGCCAGCAGCAAGGACAGGGGGCTTCGGGAGCAGTACTTC.

The chain is built from TRBV7-2 and TRBJ1-6; 7 bases are shared with TRBD1. Germline V gives CDR1 SGHTA, CDR2 FQGNSA. There are 13 residues in the CDR3. Trimming cost V 5 bases and J 12 bases; bases outside gene matches: 7. The chain's CDR3 is CASSVGTVIPLHF. As DNA, the CDR3 is TGTGCCAGCAGCGTAGGGACAGTAATACCCCTCCACTTT.

This clone was seen a handful of times. The V call is TRBV19, the J call TRBJ2-7; 11 bases map to TRBD2. Germline CDR1 is LNHDA and CDR2 is SQIVND (reference sequence). This CDR3 is 14 amino acids long. Trimming cost V 4 bases and J 6 bases; bases outside gene matches: 5. This CDR3 is CASSTSGTSGEQYF. As DNA, the CDR3 is TGTGCCAGTAGTACGTCCGGGACTAGCGGCGAGCAGTACTTC.